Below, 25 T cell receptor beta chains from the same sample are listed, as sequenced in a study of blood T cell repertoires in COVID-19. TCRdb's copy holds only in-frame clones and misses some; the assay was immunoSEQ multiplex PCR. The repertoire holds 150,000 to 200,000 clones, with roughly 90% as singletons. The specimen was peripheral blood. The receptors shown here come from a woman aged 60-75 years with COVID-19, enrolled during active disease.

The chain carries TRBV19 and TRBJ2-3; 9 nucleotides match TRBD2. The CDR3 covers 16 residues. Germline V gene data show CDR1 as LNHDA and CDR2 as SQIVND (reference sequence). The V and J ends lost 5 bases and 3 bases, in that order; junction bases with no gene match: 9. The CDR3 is CASSPLGLARTDTQYF. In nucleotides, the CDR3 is TGTGCCAGTAGTCCCCTAGGACTAGCGCGGACAGATACGCAGTATTTT.

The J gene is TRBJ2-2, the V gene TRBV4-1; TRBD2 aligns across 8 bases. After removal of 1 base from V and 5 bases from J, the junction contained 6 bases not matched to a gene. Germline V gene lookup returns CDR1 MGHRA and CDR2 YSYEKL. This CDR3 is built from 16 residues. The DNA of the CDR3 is TGCGCCAGCAGCCAAGTACTTGGACTAGCAACCGGGGAGCTGTTTTTT. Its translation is CASSQVLGLATGELFF.

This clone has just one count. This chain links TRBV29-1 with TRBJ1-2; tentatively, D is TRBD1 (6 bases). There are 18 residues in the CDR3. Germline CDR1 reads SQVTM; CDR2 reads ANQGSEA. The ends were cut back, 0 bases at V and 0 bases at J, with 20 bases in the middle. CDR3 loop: CSVEDNGGRTVANYGYTF. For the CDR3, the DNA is TGCAGCGTTGAAGACAACGGGGGGCGGACGGTAGCTAACTATGGCTACACCTTC.

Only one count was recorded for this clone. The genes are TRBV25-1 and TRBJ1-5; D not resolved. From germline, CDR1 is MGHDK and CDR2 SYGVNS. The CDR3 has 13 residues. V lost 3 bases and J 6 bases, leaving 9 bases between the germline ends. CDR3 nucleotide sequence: TGTGCCAGCAGTGACCCTGGCGGTCAGCCCCAGCATTTT. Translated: CASSDPGGQPQHF.

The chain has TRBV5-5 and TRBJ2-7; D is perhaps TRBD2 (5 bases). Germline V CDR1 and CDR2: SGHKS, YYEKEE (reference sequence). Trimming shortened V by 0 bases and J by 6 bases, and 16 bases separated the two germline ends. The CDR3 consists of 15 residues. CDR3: CASSLGLASNSEQYF. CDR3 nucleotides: TGTGCCAGCAGCTTGGGGCTAGCAAGTAATTCCGAGCAGTACTTC.

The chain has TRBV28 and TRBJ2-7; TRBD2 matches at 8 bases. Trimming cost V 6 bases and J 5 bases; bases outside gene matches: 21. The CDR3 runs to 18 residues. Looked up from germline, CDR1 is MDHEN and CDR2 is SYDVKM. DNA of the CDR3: TGTGCCAGCAGCCCGCCCTCACGGGCGAGCGGGAGATTGGACGAGCAGTACTTC. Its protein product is CASSPPSRASGRLDEQYF.

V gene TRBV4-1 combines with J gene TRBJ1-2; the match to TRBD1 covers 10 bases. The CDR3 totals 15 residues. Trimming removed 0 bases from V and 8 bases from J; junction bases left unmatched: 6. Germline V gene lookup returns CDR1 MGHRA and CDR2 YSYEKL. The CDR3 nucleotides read TGCGCCAGCAGCCAAGAGGGACAGGGGCCATACGGCTACACCTTC. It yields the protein CASSQEGQGPYGYTF.

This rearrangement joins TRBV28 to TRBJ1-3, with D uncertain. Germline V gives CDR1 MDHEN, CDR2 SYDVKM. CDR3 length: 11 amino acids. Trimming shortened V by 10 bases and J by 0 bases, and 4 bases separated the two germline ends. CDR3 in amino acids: CATHSGNTIYF. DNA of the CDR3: TGTGCCACCCACTCTGGAAACACCATATATTTT.

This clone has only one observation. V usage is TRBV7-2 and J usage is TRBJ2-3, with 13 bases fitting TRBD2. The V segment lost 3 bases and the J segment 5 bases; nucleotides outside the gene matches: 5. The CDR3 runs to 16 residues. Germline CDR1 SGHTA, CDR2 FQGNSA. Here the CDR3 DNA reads TGTGCCAGCAGCTTCAGACGACTAGCGGGAGGAGATACGCAGTATTTT. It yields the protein CASSFRRLAGGDTQYF.

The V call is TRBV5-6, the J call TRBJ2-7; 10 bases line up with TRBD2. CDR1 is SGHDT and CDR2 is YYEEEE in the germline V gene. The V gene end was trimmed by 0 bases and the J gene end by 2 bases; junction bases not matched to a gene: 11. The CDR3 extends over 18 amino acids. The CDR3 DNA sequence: TGTGCCAGCAGCTTGGGGGGTAACGGACTAGCGGTTACCTACGAGCAGTACTTC. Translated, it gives CASSLGGNGLAVTYEQYF.

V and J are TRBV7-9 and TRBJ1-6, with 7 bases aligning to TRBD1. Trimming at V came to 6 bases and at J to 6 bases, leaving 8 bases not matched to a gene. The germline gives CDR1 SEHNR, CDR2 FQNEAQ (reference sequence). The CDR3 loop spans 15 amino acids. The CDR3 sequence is CASRPFDRVNSPLHF. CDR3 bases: TGTGCCAGCAGACCCTTCGACAGGGTTAATTCACCCCTCCACTTT.

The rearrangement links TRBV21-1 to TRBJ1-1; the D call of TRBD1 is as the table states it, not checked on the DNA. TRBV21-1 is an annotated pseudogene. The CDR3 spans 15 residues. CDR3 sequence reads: CASSKDRQGRTEAFF. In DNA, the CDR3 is TGTGCCAGCAGCAAAGATAGACAGGGGCGGACTGAAGCTTTCTTT.

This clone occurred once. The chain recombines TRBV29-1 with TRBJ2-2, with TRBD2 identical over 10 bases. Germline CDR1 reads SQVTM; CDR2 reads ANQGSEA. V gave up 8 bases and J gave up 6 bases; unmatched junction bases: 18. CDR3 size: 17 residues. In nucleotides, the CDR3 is TGCAGCCCTGGGGGGGGGCTGGGTCTAGCGGGAGCCGGGGAGCTGTTTTTT. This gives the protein CSPGGGLGLAGAGELFF.

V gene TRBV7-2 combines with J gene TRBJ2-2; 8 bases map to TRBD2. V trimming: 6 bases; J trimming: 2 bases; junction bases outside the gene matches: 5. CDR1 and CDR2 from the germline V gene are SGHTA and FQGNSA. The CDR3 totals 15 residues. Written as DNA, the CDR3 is TGTGCCAGCAGACCCGTAGCGGGAAACACCGGGGAGCTGTTTTTT. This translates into CASRPVAGNTGELFF.

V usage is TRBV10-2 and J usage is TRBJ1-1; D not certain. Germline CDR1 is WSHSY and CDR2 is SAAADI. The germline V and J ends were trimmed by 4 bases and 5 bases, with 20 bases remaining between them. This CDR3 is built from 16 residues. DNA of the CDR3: TGCGCCAGCAGTGCCATGTTACAGACACCGGGGACTGAAGCTTTCTTT. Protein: CASSAMLQTPGTEAFF.

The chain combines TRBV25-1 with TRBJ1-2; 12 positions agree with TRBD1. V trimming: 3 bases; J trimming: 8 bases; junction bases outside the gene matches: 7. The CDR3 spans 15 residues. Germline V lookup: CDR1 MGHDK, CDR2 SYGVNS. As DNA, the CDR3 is TGTGCCAGCAGTGATCCGGGACAGGGGGCTCGCGGCTACACCTTC. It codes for CASSDPGQGARGYTF.

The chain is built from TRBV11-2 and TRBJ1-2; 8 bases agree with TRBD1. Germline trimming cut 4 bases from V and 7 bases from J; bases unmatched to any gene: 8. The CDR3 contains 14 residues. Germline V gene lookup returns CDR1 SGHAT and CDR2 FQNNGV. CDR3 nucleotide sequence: TGTGCCAGCAGCTCGGGACGACAGGGGCTTGGCTACACCTTC. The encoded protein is CASSSGRQGLGYTF.

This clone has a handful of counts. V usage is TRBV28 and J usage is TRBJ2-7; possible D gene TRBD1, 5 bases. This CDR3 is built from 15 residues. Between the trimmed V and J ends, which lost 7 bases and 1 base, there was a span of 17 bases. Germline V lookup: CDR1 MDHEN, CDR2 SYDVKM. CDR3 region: CASTYSPAGSYEQYF. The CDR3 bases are TGTGCCAGCACCTACAGCCCAGCAGGGTCCTACGAGCAGTACTTC.

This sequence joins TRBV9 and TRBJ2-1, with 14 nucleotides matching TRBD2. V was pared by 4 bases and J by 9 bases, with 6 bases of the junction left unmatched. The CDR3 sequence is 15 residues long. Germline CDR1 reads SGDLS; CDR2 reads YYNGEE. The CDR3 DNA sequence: TGTGCCAGCAGCCAACTGACTAGCGGGAGGGGTGAGCAGTTCTTC. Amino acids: CASSQLTSGRGEQFF. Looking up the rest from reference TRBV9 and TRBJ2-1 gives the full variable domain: DSGVTQTPKHLITATGQRVTLRCSPRSGDLSVYWYQQSLDQGLQFLIQYYNGEERAKGNILERFSAQQFPDLHSELNLSSLELGDSALYFCASSQLTSGRGEQFFGPGTRLTVL.

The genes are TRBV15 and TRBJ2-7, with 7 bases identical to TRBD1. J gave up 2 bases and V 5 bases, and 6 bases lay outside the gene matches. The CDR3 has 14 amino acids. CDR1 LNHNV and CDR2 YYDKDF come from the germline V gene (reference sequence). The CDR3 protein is CATSPIGTAYEQYF. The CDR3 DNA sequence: TGTGCCACCAGCCCAATCGGGACAGCCTACGAGCAGTACTTC. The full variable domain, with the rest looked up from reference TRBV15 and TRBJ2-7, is DAMVIQNPRYQVTQFGKPVTLSCSQTLNHNVMYWYQQKSSQAPKLLFHYYDKDFNNEADTPDNFQSRRPNTSFCFLDIRSPGLGDTAMYLCATSPIGTAYEQYFGPGTRLTVT.

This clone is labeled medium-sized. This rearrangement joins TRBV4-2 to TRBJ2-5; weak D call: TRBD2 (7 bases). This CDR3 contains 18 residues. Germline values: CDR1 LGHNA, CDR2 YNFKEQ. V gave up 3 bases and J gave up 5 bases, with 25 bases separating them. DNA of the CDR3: TGTGCCAGCAGCCAGATGGGGAACGGGGGGCCCGCTCGGGAGACCCAGTACTTC. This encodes CASSQMGNGGPARETQYF.

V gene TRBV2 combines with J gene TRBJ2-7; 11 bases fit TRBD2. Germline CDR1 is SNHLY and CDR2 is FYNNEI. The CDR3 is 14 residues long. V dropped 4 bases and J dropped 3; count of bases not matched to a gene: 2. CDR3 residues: CASSVAGGIYEQYF. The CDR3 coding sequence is TGTGCCAGCAGTGTAGCGGGAGGGATCTACGAGCAGTACTTC.

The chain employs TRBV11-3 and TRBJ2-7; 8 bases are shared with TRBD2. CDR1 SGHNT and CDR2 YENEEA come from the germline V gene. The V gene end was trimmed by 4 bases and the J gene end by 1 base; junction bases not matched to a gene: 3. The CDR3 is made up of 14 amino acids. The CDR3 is CASSSGTSSYEQYF. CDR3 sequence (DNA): TGTGCCAGCAGCTCCGGGACTAGTTCCTACGAGCAGTACTTC.

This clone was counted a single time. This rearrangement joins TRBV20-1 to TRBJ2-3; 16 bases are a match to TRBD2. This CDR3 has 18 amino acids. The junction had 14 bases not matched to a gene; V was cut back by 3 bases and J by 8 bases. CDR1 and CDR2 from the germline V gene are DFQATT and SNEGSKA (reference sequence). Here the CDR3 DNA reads TGCAGTGCTAGTTTAATCCCTTGGGGACTAGCGGGAGGGGGTACGCAGTATTTT. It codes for CSASLIPWGLAGGGTQYF.

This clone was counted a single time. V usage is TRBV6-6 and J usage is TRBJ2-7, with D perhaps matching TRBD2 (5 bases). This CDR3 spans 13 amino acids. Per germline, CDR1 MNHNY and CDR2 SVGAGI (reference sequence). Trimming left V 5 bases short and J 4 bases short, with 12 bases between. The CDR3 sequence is CASSGGRLYEQYF. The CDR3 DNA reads TGTGCCAGCAGTGGAGGACGGCTTTACGAGCAGTACTTC.